The subject of this entry is one T cell receptor (beta chain). The CDR3 sequence is 14 residues long. Germline V lookup: CDR1 SGHDT, CDR2 YYEEEE. The trim removed 4 bases at V and 8 bases at J, leaving 9 bases unmatched. In the source study's methods: Amplification with reference gene primers provided the estimates of nucleated cell counts. Here immunoSEQ multiplex PCR was the method, and the copy in TCRdb shows in-frame clones only, minus some. Clonal size and the V and J genes are those of that table, whereas D and trimming came from the DNA. Here the sample spans 150,000 to 200,000 clones, roughly 86% being singletons. The data originate from a study of blood T cell repertoires in COVID-19.

The receptor was derived from a woman between 45 and 65 years old with acute or convalescent COVID-19. The chain links TRBV5-6 to TRBJ2-1; 7 positions match TRBD1. Input material: peripheral blood. CDR3 nucleotides: TGTGCCAGCAGCCGGACAGGAGGCGGGTATGAGCAGTTCTTC. It yields the protein CASSRTGGGYEQFF.